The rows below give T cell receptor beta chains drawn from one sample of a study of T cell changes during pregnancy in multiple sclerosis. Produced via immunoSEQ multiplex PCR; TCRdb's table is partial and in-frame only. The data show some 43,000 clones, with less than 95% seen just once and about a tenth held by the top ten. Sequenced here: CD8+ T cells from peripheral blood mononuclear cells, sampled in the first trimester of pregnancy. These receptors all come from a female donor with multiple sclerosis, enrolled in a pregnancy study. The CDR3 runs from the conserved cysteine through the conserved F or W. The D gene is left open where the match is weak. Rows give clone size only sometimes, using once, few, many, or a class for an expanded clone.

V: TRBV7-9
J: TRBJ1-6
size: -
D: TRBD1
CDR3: CASSNWDRGSPLHF
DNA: TGTGCCAGCAGCAACTGGGACAGGGGTTCACCCCTCCACTTT

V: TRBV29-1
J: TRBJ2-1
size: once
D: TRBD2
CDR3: CSVSGLLYNEQFF
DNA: TGCAGCGTCTCGGGACTACTCTACAATGAGCAGTTCTTC

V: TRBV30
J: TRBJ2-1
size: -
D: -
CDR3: CAWSSEPGYNEQFF
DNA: TGTGCCTGGAGCTCAGAGCCGGGTTACAATGAGCAGTTCTTC

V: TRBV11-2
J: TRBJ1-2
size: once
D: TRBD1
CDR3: CASTKINPDREDYGYTF
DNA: TGTGCCAGCACCAAAATAAATCCGGACAGGGAGGACTATGGCTACACCTTC

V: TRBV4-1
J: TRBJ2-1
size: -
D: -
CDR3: CASSQERQGYEQFF
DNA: TGCGCCAGCAGCCAAGAACGGCAGGGGTATGAGCAGTTCTTC

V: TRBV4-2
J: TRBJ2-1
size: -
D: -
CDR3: CASSQQNEQFF
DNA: TGTGCCAGCAGCCAACAAAATGAGCAGTTCTTC

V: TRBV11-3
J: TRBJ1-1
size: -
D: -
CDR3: CASSSDSNTEAFF
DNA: TGTGCCAGCAGCTCTGACAGTAACACTGAAGCTTTCTTT

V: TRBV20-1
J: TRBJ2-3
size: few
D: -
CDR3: CSAYRVGTQYF
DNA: TGCAGTGCTTACAGGGTTGGCACGCAGTATTTT

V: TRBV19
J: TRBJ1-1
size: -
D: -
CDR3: CASSGGWPEAFF
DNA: TGTGCCAGTAGTGGGGGGTGGCCTGAAGCTTTCTTT

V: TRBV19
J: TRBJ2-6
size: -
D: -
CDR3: CASSARASGANVLTF
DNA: TGTGCCAGTAGTGCCAGGGCTTCCGGGGCCAACGTCCTGACTTTC

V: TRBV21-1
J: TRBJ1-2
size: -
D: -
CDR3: CASSPTGRMSYGYTF
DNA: TGTGCCAGCAGCCCGACAGGGAGGATGAGCTATGGCTACACCTTC

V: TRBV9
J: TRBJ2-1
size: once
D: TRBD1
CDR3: CASSDRQGHEQFF
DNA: TGTGCCAGCAGCGACCGACAGGGACACGAGCAGTTCTTC

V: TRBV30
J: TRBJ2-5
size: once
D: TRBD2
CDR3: CAWGGLAGGKETQYF
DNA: TGTGCCTGGGGCGGACTAGCGGGGGGGAAAGAGACCCAGTACTTC

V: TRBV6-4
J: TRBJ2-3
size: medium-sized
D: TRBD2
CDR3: CASSESGGQADTQYF
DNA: TGTGCCAGCAGTGAGTCGGGAGGGCAGGCAGATACGCAGTATTTT

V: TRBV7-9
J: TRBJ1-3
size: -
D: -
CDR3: CASSLNSNSGNTIYF
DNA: TGTGCCAGCAGCTTAAACAGTAACTCTGGAAACACCATATATTTT

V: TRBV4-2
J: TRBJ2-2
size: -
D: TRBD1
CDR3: CASSQGRGLEGGELFF
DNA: TGTGCCAGCAGCCAAGGCAGGGGGCTGGAGGGCGGGGAGCTGTTTTTT